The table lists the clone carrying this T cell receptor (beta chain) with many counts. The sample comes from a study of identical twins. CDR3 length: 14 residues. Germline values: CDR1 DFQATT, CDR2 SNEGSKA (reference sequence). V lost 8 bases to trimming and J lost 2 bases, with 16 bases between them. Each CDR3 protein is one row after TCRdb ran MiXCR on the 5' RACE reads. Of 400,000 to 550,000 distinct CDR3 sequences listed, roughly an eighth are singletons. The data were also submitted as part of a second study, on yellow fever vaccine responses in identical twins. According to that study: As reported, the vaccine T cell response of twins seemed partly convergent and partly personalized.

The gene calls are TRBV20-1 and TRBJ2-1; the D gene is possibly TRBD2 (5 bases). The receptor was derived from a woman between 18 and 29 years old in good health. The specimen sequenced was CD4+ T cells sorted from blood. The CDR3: CSRKLDPTYNEQFF. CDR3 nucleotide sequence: TGCAGTAGGAAACTAGACCCAACCTACAATGAGCAGTTCTTC.